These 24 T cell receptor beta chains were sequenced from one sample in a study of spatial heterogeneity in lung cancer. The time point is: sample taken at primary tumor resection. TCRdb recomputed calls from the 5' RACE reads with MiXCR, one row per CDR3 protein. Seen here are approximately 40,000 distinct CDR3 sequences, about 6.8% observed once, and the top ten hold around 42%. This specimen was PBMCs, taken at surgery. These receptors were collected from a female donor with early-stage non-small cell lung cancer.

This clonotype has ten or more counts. The CDR3 bases are TGCGCCAGCAGCCAAGAGTCCAGAAATTCACCCCTCCACTTT. Its translation is CASSQESRNSPLHF. This rearrangement joins TRBV4-1 to TRBJ1-6; the D is unclear. CDR1 and CDR2 from the germline V gene are MGHRA and YSYEKL. The V and J ends lost 0 bases and 7 bases respectively, with 7 bases between them. The length of the CDR3 is 14 residues.

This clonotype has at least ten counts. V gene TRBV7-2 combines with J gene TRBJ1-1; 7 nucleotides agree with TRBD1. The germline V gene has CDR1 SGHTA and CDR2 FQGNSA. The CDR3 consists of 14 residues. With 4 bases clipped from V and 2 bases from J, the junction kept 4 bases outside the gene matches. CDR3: CASSYDRANTEAFF. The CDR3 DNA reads TGTGCCAGCAGCTACGACAGGGCCAACACTGAAGCTTTCTTT.

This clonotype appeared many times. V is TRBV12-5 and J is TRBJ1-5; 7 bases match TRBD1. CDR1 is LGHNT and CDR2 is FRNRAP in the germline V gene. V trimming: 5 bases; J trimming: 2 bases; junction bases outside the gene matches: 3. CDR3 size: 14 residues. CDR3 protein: CASGSTGGNQPQHF. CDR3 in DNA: TGTGCTAGTGGTAGCACAGGGGGCAATCAGCCCCAGCATTTT.

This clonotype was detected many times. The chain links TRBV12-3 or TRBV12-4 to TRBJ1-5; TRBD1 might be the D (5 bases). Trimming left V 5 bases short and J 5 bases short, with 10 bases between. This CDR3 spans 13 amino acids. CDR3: CASSRLGDQPQHF. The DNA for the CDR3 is TGTGCCAGCAGTCGCCTGGGGGATCAGCCCCAGCATTTT.

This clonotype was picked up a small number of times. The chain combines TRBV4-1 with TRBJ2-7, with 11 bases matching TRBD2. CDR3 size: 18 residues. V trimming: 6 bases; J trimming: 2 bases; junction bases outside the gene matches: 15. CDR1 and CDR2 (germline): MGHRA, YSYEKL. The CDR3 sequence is CASRLTSGGFDVTYEQYF. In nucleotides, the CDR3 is TGCGCCAGCAGGCTTACTAGCGGGGGTTTCGACGTTACCTACGAGCAGTACTTC.

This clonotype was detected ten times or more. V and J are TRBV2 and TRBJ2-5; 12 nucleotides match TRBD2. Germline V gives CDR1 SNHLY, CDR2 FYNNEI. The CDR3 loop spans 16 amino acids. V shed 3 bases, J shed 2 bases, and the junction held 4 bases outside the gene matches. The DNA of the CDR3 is TGTGCCAGCAGTGAGGTGACTAGCGGGGGACAAGAGACCCAGTACTTC. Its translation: CASSEVTSGGQETQYF. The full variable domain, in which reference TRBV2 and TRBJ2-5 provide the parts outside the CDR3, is EPEVTQTPSHQVTQMGQEVILRCVPISNHLYFYWYRQILGQKVEFLVSFYNNEISEKSEIFDDQFSVERPDGSNFTLKIRSTKLEDSAMYFCASSEVTSGGQETQYFGPGTRLLVL.

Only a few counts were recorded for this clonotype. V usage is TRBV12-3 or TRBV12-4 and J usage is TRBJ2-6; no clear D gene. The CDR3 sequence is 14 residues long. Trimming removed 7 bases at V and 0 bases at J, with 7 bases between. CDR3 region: CASTQNSGANVLTF. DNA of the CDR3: TGTGCCAGCACCCAAAACTCTGGGGCCAACGTCCTGACTTTC.

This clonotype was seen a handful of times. CDR3 sequence (DNA): TGCGCCAGCAGCTTCCGACAGGCGGACACTGAAGCTTTCTTT. Its translation is CASSFRQADTEAFF. The V call is TRBV5-1, the J call TRBJ1-1, with D possibly being TRBD1 (6 bases). CDR1 SGHRS and CDR2 YFSETQ come from the germline V gene. The CDR3 spans 14 residues. V was pared by 2 bases and J by 3 bases, with 11 bases between.

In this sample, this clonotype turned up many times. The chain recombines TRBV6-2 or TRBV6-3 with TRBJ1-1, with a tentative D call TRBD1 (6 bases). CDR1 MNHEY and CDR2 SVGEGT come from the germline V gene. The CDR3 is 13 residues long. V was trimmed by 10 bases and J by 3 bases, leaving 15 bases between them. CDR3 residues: CATVVQGYTEAFF. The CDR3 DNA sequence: TGTGCCACCGTGGTACAGGGCTACACTGAAGCTTTCTTT.

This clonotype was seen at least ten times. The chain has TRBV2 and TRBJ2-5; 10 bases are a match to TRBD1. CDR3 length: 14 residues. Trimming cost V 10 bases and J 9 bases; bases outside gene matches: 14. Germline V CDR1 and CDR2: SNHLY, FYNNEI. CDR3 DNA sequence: TGTGCCACCCAAGGGACAGGGGCCGGCGGGTCCCAGTACTTC. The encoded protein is CATQGTGAGGSQYF.

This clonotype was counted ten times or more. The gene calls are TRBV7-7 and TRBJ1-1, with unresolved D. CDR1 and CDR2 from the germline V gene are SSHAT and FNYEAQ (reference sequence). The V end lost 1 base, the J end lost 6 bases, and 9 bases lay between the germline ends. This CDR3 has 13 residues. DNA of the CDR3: TGTGCCAGCAGCTTAGGGATAGGAGCTGAAGCTTTCTTT. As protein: CASSLGIGAEAFF.

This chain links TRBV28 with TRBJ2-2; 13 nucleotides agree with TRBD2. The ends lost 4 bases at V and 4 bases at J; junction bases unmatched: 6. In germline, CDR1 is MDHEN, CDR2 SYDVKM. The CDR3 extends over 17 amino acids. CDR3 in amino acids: CASSYQTSGGPTGELFF. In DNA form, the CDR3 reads TGTGCCAGCAGTTACCAGACTAGCGGGGGGCCCACCGGGGAGCTGTTTTTT.

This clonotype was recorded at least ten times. CDR3 amino acids: CASSSGGTGNTEAFF. CDR3 bases: TGTGCCAGCAGTTCGGGAGGGACGGGGAACACTGAAGCTTTCTTT. J is TRBJ1-1 and V is TRBV6-6; possibly TRBD1 for D (5 bases). The CDR3 has 15 residues. Trimming took off 4 bases at V and 1 base at J, with 13 bases between the two ends. Germline-derived CDR1 and CDR2 are MNHNY and SVGAGI (reference sequence).

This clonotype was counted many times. CDR3 loop: CATSRAHYEQYF. As DNA, the CDR3 is TGTGCCACCAGCAGAGCGCATTACGAGCAGTACTTC. The V and J genes are TRBV15 and TRBJ2-7; no clear D gene. Trimming left V 1 base short and J 4 bases short, with 5 bases between. The length of the CDR3 is 12 residues. Germline CDR1 and CDR2: LNHNV and YYDKDF (reference sequence).

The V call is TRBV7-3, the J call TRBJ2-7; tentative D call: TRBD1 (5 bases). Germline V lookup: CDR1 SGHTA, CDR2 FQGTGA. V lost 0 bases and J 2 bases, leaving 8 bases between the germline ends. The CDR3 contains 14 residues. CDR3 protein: CASSLTTGPYEQYF. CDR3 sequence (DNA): TGTGCCAGCAGCTTAACAACAGGACCCTACGAGCAGTACTTC.

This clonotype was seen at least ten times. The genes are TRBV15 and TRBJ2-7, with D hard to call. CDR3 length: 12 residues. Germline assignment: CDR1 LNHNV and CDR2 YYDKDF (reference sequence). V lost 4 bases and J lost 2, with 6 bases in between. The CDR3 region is CATSKPPYEQYF. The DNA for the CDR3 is TGTGCCACCAGCAAACCCCCCTACGAGCAGTACTTC.

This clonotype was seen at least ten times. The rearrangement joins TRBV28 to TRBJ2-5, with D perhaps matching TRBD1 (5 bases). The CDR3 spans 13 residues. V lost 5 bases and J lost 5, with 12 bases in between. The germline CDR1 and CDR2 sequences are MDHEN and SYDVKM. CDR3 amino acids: CASSLRQFETQYF. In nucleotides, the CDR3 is TGTGCCAGCAGTCTCAGACAGTTCGAGACCCAGTACTTC.

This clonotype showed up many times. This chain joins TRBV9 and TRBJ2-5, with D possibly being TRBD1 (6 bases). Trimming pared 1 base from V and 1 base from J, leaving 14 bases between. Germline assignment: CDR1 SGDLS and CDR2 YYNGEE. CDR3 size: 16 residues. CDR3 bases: TGTGCCAGCAGCGTACCCGAAGGGGGTTTCCAAGAGACCCAGTACTTC. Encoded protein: CASSVPEGGFQETQYF. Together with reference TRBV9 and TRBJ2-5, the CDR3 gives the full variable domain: DSGVTQTPKHLITATGQRVTLRCSPRSGDLSVYWYQQSLDQGLQFLIQYYNGEERAKGNILERFSAQQFPDLHSELNLSSLELGDSALYFCASSVPEGGFQETQYFGPGTRLLVL.

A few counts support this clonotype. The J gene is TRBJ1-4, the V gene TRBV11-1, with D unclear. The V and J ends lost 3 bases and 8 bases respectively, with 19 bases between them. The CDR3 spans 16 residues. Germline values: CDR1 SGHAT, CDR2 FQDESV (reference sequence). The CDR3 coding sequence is TGTGCCAGCAGCTTTAATTACGGCAGCCGCCGGGAAAAACTGTTTTTT. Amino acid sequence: CASSFNYGSRREKLFF.

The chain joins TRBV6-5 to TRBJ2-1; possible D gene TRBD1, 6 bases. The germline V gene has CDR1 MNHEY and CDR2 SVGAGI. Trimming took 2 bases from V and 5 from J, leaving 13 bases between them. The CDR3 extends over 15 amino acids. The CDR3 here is CASSYSQGYNNEQFF. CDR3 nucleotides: TGTGCCAGCAGTTACAGCCAGGGGTACAACAATGAGCAGTTCTTC.

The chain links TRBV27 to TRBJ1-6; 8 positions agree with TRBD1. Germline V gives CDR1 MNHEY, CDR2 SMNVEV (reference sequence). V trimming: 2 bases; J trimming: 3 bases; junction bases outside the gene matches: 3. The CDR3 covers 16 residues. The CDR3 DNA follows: TGTGCCAGCAGTTTAATCGACAGGGGCTATAATTCACCCCTCCACTTT. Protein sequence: CASSLIDRGYNSPLHF.

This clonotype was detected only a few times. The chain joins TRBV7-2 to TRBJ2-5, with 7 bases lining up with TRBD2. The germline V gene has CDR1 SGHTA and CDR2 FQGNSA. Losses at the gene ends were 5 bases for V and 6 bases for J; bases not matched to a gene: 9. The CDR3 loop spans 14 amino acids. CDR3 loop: CASSSSGSGKTQYF. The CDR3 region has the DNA TGTGCCAGCAGCAGTAGCGGGTCGGGGAAGACCCAGTACTTC.

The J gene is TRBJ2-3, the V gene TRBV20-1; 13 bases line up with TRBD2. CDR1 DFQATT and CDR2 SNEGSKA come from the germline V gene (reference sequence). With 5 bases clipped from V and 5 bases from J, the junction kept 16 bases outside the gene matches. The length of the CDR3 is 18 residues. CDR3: CSAATSGGVNQFIDTQYF. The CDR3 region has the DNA TGCAGTGCTGCAACTAGCGGGGGGGTTAATCAGTTCATAGATACGCAGTATTTT.

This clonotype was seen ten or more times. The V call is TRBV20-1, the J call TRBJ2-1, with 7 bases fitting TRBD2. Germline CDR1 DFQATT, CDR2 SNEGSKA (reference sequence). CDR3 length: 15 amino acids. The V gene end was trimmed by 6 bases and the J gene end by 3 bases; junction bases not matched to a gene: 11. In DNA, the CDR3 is TGCAGTGCGCCACCCTTCGGGGGGATCTACAATGAGCAGTTCTTC. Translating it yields CSAPPFGGIYNEQFF.